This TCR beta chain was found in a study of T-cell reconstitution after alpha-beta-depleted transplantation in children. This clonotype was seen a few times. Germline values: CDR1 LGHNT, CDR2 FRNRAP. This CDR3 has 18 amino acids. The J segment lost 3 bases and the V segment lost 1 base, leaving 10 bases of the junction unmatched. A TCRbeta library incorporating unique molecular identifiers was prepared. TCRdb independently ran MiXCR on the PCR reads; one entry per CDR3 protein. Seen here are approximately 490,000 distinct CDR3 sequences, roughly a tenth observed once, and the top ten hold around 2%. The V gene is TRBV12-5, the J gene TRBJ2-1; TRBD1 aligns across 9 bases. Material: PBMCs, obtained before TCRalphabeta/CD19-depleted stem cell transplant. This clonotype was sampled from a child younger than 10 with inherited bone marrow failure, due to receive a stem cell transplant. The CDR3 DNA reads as TGTGCTAGTGGTTTGGAGGTGTATGGGACAGGGAACTACAATGAGCAGTTCTTC. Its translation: CASGLEVYGTGNYNEQFF.